The present T cell receptor (beta chain) was sequenced within a study of blood T cell repertoires in COVID-19. As for the study in general: Sites in the United States, Italy and Spain provided acute and convalescent COVID-19 samples. Sample material is recorded as cDNA or gDNA derived from T cells, B-cell-depleted T cells, or PBMCs.

The CDR3 totals 16 residues. Germline trimming cut 4 bases from V and 4 bases from J; bases unmatched to any gene: 8. CDR1 is SGHRS, CDR2 YFSETQ, per germline. This clone was seen just once. Original handling: Counts of nucleated cells, estimated from reference gene primer amplification, were obtained. Clones were sequenced by immunoSEQ multiplex PCR, and TCRdb holds only the in-frame ones, with some missing. The DNA was the basis for D and trimming; V, J and clone size are from that table. This sample has roughly 120,000 clones, with just over 85% found just once. The TCR originated in a woman in her 50s with active or convalescent COVID-19. This sequence joins TRBV5-1 and TRBJ1-3; TRBD1 matches at 10 bases. The sequenced material came from peripheral blood. The CDR3 region has the DNA TGCGCCAGCAGCATTAGACAGGGGGCATCGGGAAACACCATATATTTT. It yields the protein CASSIRQGASGNTIYF. Complete variable domain (other parts from reference TRBV5-1 and TRBJ1-3): KAGVTQTPRYLIKTRGQQVTLSCSPISGHRSVSWYQQTPGQGLQFLFEYFSETQRNKGNFPGRFSGRQFSNSRSEMNVSTLELGDSALYLCASSIRQGASGNTIYFGEGSWLTVV.